The rows below give T cell receptor beta chains drawn from one sample of a study of T cell repertoires in cytomegalovirus infection. Using its own MiXCR run on the reads, TCRdb lists one record per CDR3 protein. This sample has hundreds of thousands of distinct CDR3 sequences, with roughly 26% found just once. The sequencing sample was made of CD8+ T cells from PBMCs. All receptors derive from a human donor in good health (CMV status not recorded). Some clones in this sample may be carry-over from other donors' samples. Each CDR3 is given with its conserved first and last residue. A D gene is named only where the DNA matches it firmly. Some rows have no size entry. The others give once, few or many, or a class for an expanded clone.

D: TRBD1; J: TRBJ1-2; V: TRBV7-3; size: -; DNA: TGTGCCAGCAGCCCAGGACAGGCTTTCTATGGCTACACCTTC; CDR3: CASSPGQAFYGYTF
D: -; J: TRBJ1-5; V: TRBV2; size: -; DNA: TGTGCCAGCAGTGAGTGGCAGACCCGGAGCAATCAGCCCCAGCATTTT; CDR3: CASSEWQTRSNQPQHF
D: TRBD2; J: TRBJ2-1; V: TRBV7-6; size: few; DNA: TGTGCCAGCAGCTCACCGGGACTAGCGTCTGAGCAGTTCTTC; CDR3: CASSSPGLASEQFF
D: -; J: TRBJ1-3; V: TRBV20-1; size: -; DNA: TGCAGTGCTAGAATACCAGGGACGGGAAACACCATATATTTT; CDR3: CSARIPGTGNTIYF
D: -; J: TRBJ2-1; V: TRBV5-1; size: few; DNA: TGCGCCAGCAGCGCAGGCCGGGACCCCCCCTACAATGAGCAGTTCTTC; CDR3: CASSAGRDPPYNEQFF
D: TRBD2; J: TRBJ2-3; V: TRBV2; size: -; DNA: TGTGCCAGCAGTGAAGCCCCGACTAGCGGGGGGGCCGAAGATACGCAGTATTTT; CDR3: CASSEAPTSGGAEDTQYF
D: -; J: TRBJ2-3; V: TRBV29-1; size: few; DNA: TGCAGCGTTGAACGGGCGAACACAGATACGCAGTATTTT; CDR3: CSVERANTDTQYF
D: -; J: TRBJ2-6; V: TRBV28; size: many; DNA: TGTGCCAGCAGTACTCCGGGACGAATCTCTGGGGCCAACGTCCTGACTTTC; CDR3: CASSTPGRISGANVLTF
D: TRBD1; J: TRBJ2-7; V: TRBV9; size: -; DNA: TGTGCCAGCAGCATCTCCGGGACAGGGGGCCACGAGCAGTACTTC; CDR3: CASSISGTGGHEQYF
D: TRBD1; J: TRBJ2-1; V: TRBV15; size: -; DNA: TGTGCCACCAGCACCCGACAGGGCTCCTACAATGAGCAGTTCTTC; CDR3: CATSTRQGSYNEQFF
D: -; J: TRBJ1-5; V: TRBV28; size: -; DNA: TGTGCCACGGGGGAGAGCGGAGGCAATCAGCCCCAGCATTTT; CDR3: CATGESGGNQPQHF
D: -; J: TRBJ1-2; V: TRBV19; size: few; DNA: TGTGCCAGTAGCCCGGGACCGGTGGTAGACGGCTACACCTTC; CDR3: CASSPGPVVDGYTF
D: -; J: TRBJ2-1; V: TRBV6-5; size: many; DNA: TGTGCCAGCAGTTCCGGGATATGGGGGGCTGACAGGCAGTTCTTC; CDR3: CASSSGIWGADRQFF
D: TRBD2; J: TRBJ2-5; V: TRBV4-2; size: few; DNA: TGTGCCAGCAGCCCCGCTGGGGGGGGGATAGAGACCCAGTACTTC; CDR3: CASSPAGGGIETQYF
D: -; J: TRBJ1-2; V: TRBV9; size: -; DNA: TGTGCCAGCAGTGTTAACCATTATGGCTACACCTTC; CDR3: CASSVNHYGYTF
D: -; J: TRBJ2-5; V: TRBV11-1; size: many; DNA: TGTGCCAGCAGCCCCGGATCGAGGACTTCTCAAGAGACCCAGTACTTC; CDR3: CASSPGSRTSQETQYF
D: TRBD2; J: TRBJ2-4; V: TRBV20-1; size: -; DNA: TGCAGTGCGAGTTCTAGCGGGGGGTACAATAGATTCGTTCTAGCCAAAAACATTCAGTACTTC; CDR3: CSASSSGGYNRFVLAKNIQYF
D: TRBD1; J: TRBJ1-5; V: TRBV19; size: -; DNA: TGTGCCAGCCGAGGGACAGACTACAATCAGCCCCAGCATTTT; CDR3: CASRGTDYNQPQHF
D: -; J: TRBJ2-3; V: TRBV29-1; size: -; DNA: TGCAGCGTTGACACGAGTCCGGAGCATGTCGATACGCAGTATTTT; CDR3: CSVDTSPEHVDTQYF
D: TRBD1; J: TRBJ2-1; V: TRBV7-8; size: many; DNA: TGTGCCAGCAGCCTCAATAGCGGGACAGGGGGAAATGAGCAGTTCTTC; CDR3: CASSLNSGTGGNEQFF
D: -; J: TRBJ2-2; V: TRBV6-5; size: few; DNA: TGTGCCAGCAGTTACTCGTGGCCCGGTCACCTGGGGGAGCTGTTTTTT; CDR3: CASSYSWPGHLGELFF
D: TRBD1; J: TRBJ1-4; V: TRBV19; size: -; DNA: TGTGCCAGTAGTAGCAGGACAGGAGACCAGCCGTATAATGAAAAACTGTTTTTT; CDR3: CASSSRTGDQPYNEKLFF
D: TRBD2; J: TRBJ2-7; V: TRBV27; size: -; DNA: TGTGCCAGCACGTCTCGGGGAACTGGACTAGCGGGGGGTAAGATCTACGAGCAGTACTTC; CDR3: CASTSRGTGLAGGKIYEQYF
D: -; J: TRBJ2-1; V: TRBV7-3; size: many; DNA: TGTGCCAGCAGCTTAACGTTCCGAACCCACTCCTACAATGAGCAGTTCTTC; CDR3: CASSLTFRTHSYNEQFF
D: -; J: TRBJ2-3; V: TRBV13; size: once; DNA: TGTGCCAGCAGCCGATCCATTGATACGCAGTATTTT; CDR3: CASSRSIDTQYF
D: -; J: TRBJ1-2; V: TRBV7-2; size: many; DNA: TGTGCCAGCAGCATATTCCGGGACTCTTCTATCTATGGCTACACCTTC; CDR3: CASSIFRDSSIYGYTF
D: -; J: TRBJ1-1; V: TRBV11-1; size: -; DNA: TGTACCAGCAGCTTGGGCAGGAACACTGAAGCTTTCTTT; CDR3: CTSSLGRNTEAFF
D: -; J: TRBJ1-5; V: TRBV7-2; size: many; DNA: TGTGCCAGCAGCCTAGGGGTTAGGGGGGGTAAACAGCCCCAGCATTTT; CDR3: CASSLGVRGGKQPQHF
D: -; J: TRBJ1-1; V: TRBV6-6; size: many; DNA: TGTGCCAGCAGTTACTCAGTGAATGAAGCTTTCTTT; CDR3: CASSYSVNEAFF
D: TRBD2; J: TRBJ2-3; V: TRBV4-1; size: -; DNA: TGCGCCAGCAGCCGACCGGGACTAGCGGGGGGGCCCACAGATACGCAGTATTTT; CDR3: CASSRPGLAGGPTDTQYF
D: -; J: TRBJ2-1; V: TRBV6-5; size: few; DNA: TGTGCCAGCAGTTACTCGGCAGGCTCCCTCGGGCAGTTCTTC; CDR3: CASSYSAGSLGQFF
D: -; J: TRBJ1-1; V: TRBV29-1; size: -; DNA: TGCAGCGTTGTCCAGGGAGTAAACACTGAAGCTTTCTTT; CDR3: CSVVQGVNTEAFF
D: TRBD2; J: TRBJ2-1; V: TRBV3-1; size: few; DNA: TGTGCCACCGTCCGGGATAGCGGGCCTTACAATGAGCAGTTCTTC; CDR3: CATVRDSGPYNEQFF
D: -; J: TRBJ1-2; V: TRBV2; size: many; DNA: TGTGCCAGTAGAGGCTATGGCTACACCTTC; CDR3: CASRGYGYTF
D: TRBD2; J: TRBJ2-3; V: TRBV28; size: few; DNA: TGTGCCAGCAGTTTAACTAGCGGGGGTTCAGATAAAGATACGCAGTATTTT; CDR3: CASSLTSGGSDKDTQYF
D: -; J: TRBJ1-1; V: TRBV7-8; size: many; DNA: TGTGCCAGCGAGATTGGGGCCCTGAACACTGAAGCTTTCTTT; CDR3: CASEIGALNTEAFF
D: TRBD1; J: TRBJ2-5; V: TRBV7-2; size: many; DNA: TGTGCCAGCAGCCCGTGGACAGGGGTCCAAGAGACCCAGTACTTC; CDR3: CASSPWTGVQETQYF
D: -; J: TRBJ2-2; V: TRBV10-2; size: many; DNA: TGCGCCAGCAGTGAGGGGGGGTACACCGGGGAGCTGTTTTTT; CDR3: CASSEGGYTGELFF
D: -; J: TRBJ2-2; V: TRBV12-5; size: -; DNA: TGTGCTAGTGGTGGACAAAACACCGGGGAGCTGTTTTTT; CDR3: CASGGQNTGELFF
D: TRBD1; J: TRBJ2-1; V: TRBV6-2/TRBV6-3; size: few; DNA: TGTGCCAGCAGTTACTCGATAGGGACAGGTTACAATGAGCAGTTCTTC; CDR3: CASSYSIGTGYNEQFF
D: -; J: TRBJ2-1; V: TRBV6-2/TRBV6-3; size: -; DNA: TGTGCCAGCAGTTACGTAACGTACTACAATGAGCAGTTCTTC; CDR3: CASSYVTYYNEQFF
D: TRBD1; J: TRBJ2-2; V: TRBV6-5; size: few; DNA: TGTGCCAGCAGTGACAGGGGAGGCGGGGAGCTGTTTTTT; CDR3: CASSDRGGGELFF
D: -; J: TRBJ2-2; V: TRBV7-3; size: few; DNA: TGTGCCAGCAGGACCGACAGTACCGGGGAGCTGTTTTTT; CDR3: CASRTDSTGELFF
D: -; J: TRBJ1-1; V: TRBV15; size: -; DNA: TGTGCCACCAGCAGAGGGTTTTTTAATGAAGCTTTCTTT; CDR3: CATSRGFFNEAFF
D: -; J: TRBJ1-2; V: TRBV12-3/TRBV12-4; size: -; DNA: TGTGCCAGCAGCTTCTCGCCAGGGCAGGGGTTTGGCTACACCTTC; CDR3: CASSFSPGQGFGYTF
D: TRBD1; J: TRBJ1-2; V: TRBV6-2/TRBV6-3; size: many; DNA: TGTGCCAGCAGTTACTCGGGACAGGGGGGAGGTGACTATGGCTACACCTTC; CDR3: CASSYSGQGGGDYGYTF
D: -; J: TRBJ2-7; V: TRBV7-9; size: many; DNA: TGTGCCAGCGGCCTTGGCTATTACGAGCAGTACTTC; CDR3: CASGLGYYEQYF
D: TRBD1; J: TRBJ1-1; V: TRBV29-1; size: once; DNA: TGCAGCTTCGGACAGGGGGGGGCTTTCTTT; CDR3: CSFGQGGAFF
D: -; J: TRBJ1-1; V: TRBV15; size: few; DNA: TGTGCCGTCAGGGTGTCGAACACTGAAGCTTTCTTT; CDR3: CAVRVSNTEAFF
D: TRBD1; J: TRBJ1-3; V: TRBV2; size: -; DNA: TGTGCCGTCTCGAGCGTCGGACAGGGGACCTCTGGAAACACCATATATTTT; CDR3: CAVSSVGQGTSGNTIYF
D: -; J: TRBJ2-1; V: TRBV6-5; size: few; DNA: TGTGCCAGCAGTTACTCTGGCCAGAACTTAAGTCCGAATTACAATGAGCAGTTCTTC; CDR3: CASSYSGQNLSPNYNEQFF
D: -; J: TRBJ1-1; V: TRBV12-3/TRBV12-4; size: -; DNA: TGTGCCAGCAGTTTGTACAGCATGAACACTGAAGCTTTCTTT; CDR3: CASSLYSMNTEAFF
D: -; J: TRBJ1-2; V: TRBV19; size: -; DNA: TGTGTCACCCCTCATCCCGAGGGCTATGGCTACACCTTC; CDR3: CVTPHPEGYGYTF
D: TRBD1; J: TRBJ1-5; V: TRBV28; size: few; DNA: TGTGCCAGCAGTTTGGAAAGACAGGGGGCTAATCAGCCCCAGCATTTT; CDR3: CASSLERQGANQPQHF
D: -; J: TRBJ2-2; V: TRBV6-2/TRBV6-3; size: -; DNA: TGTGCCAGCAGTTACTCGAGAGGGGGGCCGAACACCGGGGAGCTGTTTTTT; CDR3: CASSYSRGGPNTGELFF
D: TRBD1; J: TRBJ2-3; V: TRBV7-9; size: few; DNA: TGTGCCAGCAGCGAGAGGGACAGGGTATTGATCGCAGATACGCAGTATTTT; CDR3: CASSERDRVLIADTQYF
D: -; J: TRBJ2-1; V: TRBV9; size: -; DNA: TGTGCCAGCAGCGTAGGAGCCAACAATGAGCAGTTCTTC; CDR3: CASSVGANNEQFF
D: -; J: TRBJ1-1; V: TRBV20-1; size: -; DNA: TGCAGTGCTAGAGAACGGGGACGCACTGAAGCTTTCTTT; CDR3: CSARERGRTEAFF
D: -; J: TRBJ2-3; V: TRBV15; size: -; DNA: TGTGCCACCAGCACCGGACAAAGCACAGATACGCAGTATTTT; CDR3: CATSTGQSTDTQYF